The 25 T cell receptor beta chains below were found in one sample sequenced in a study of T cell responses to AZD1222 COVID-19 vaccine. Sequenced by immunoSEQ multiplex PCR; TCRdb stores in-frame clones only, minus some. Among more than 95,000 clones listed, just under 95% were seen once. The sample was peripheral blood, taken on day 0 of AZD1222 vaccination. These receptors all stem from an adult in good health.

V gene TRBV28 combines with J gene TRBJ2-3; 8 nucleotides match TRBD1. Germline CDR1 and CDR2: MDHEN and SYDVKM. V was clipped by 3 bases and J by 1 base; unmatched bases: 3. CDR3 length equals 15 residues. The CDR3 bases are TGTGCCAGCAGTTTCGAGACAGGGGGCACAGATACGCAGTATTTT. Protein product: CASSFETGGTDTQYF.

This chain connects TRBV27 to TRBJ2-7; D might be TRBD1 (6 bases). Germline CDR1 and CDR2: MNHEY and SMNVEV (reference sequence). There are 14 residues in the CDR3. The ends were cut back, 4 bases at V and 2 bases at J, with 12 bases in the middle. Here the CDR3 DNA reads TGTGCCAGCAGTTCTGTCTCAGGGGCCTACGAGCAGTACTTC. It codes for CASSSVSGAYEQYF.

The rearrangement joins TRBV2 to TRBJ1-4, with unresolved D. CDR1 and CDR2 from the germline V gene are SNHLY and FYNNEI. Trimming removed 6 bases at V and 7 bases at J, with 18 bases between. This CDR3 has 15 amino acids. CDR3 sequence reads: CASRVSWGWGEKLFF. The CDR3, as DNA: TGTGCCAGCAGGGTATCGTGGGGATGGGGTGAAAAACTGTTTTTT.

The chain carries TRBV7-8 and TRBJ2-1; tentative D call: TRBD1 (6 bases). Germline lookup yields CDR1 SGHVS and CDR2 FQNEAQ. This CDR3 region has 14 residues. Trimming left V 1 base short and J 9 bases short, with 13 bases between. The CDR3, as DNA: TGTGCCAGCAGCTTAGGCTCCCCCAGGGGTGAGCAGTTCTTC. Amino acids: CASSLGSPRGEQFF.

The J gene is TRBJ1-3, the V gene TRBV11-2; possible D gene TRBD1, 5 bases. The CDR3 totals 14 residues. Germline V gene data show CDR1 as SGHAT and CDR2 as FQNNGV. V was trimmed by 5 bases and J by 3 bases, leaving 11 bases between them. The CDR3: CASSPAGGGNTIYF. In DNA form, the CDR3 reads TGTGCCAGCAGCCCTGCTGGGGGTGGAAACACCATATATTTT.

The chain links TRBV29-1 to TRBJ1-4; D not resolved. The CDR3 totals 10 residues. Germline V gives CDR1 SQVTM, CDR2 ANQGSEA. V was trimmed by 6 bases and J by 6 bases, leaving 5 bases between them. The CDR3 DNA follows: TGCAGCGTAGGGCATGAAAAACTGTTTTTT. Its translation: CSVGHEKLFF.

V usage is TRBV19 and J usage is TRBJ1-5, with D maybe TRBD1 (6 bases). Germline assignment: CDR1 LNHDA and CDR2 SQIVND (reference sequence). The CDR3 is 18 residues long. The V end was cut by 0 bases, the J end by 7 bases, with 22 bases between. The DNA for the CDR3 is TGTGCCAGTAGTATAGATCCTTGGCAGGGGACGGAGGTACAGCCCCAGCATTTT. It translates to CASSIDPWQGTEVQPQHF.

V is TRBV20-1 and J is TRBJ1-5; D perhaps matches TRBD1 (6 bases). The CDR3 is 17 amino acids. Germline V lookup: CDR1 DFQATT, CDR2 SNEGSKA (reference sequence). Trimming pared 3 bases from V and 1 base from J, leaving 19 bases between. The CDR3 region has the DNA TGCAGTGCTAGTCTTCCCCTCCGGACAGAGAGCAATCAGCCCCAGCATTTT. Encoded protein: CSASLPLRTESNQPQHF.

This clone was counted only a few times. This sequence joins TRBV28 and TRBJ1-4; possible D gene TRBD1, 5 bases. CDR3 length: 12 amino acids. V lost 5 bases to trimming and J lost 11 bases, with 12 bases between them. Germline CDR1 reads MDHEN; CDR2 reads SYDVKM. CDR3 sequence: CASSPPRGKLFF. CDR3 nucleotides: TGTGCCAGCAGTCCTCCCCGGGGGAAACTGTTTTTT. Combining the CDR3 with reference TRBV28 and TRBJ1-4 gives the whole variable domain DVKVTQSSRYLVKRTGEKVFLECVQDMDHENMFWYRQDPGLGLRLIYFSYDVKMKEKGDIPEGYSVSREKKERFSLILESASTNQTSMYLCASSPPRGKLFFGSGTQLSVL.

The rearrangement joins TRBV27 to TRBJ1-1; 7 bases match TRBD1. Germline V gene data show CDR1 as MNHEY and CDR2 as SMNVEV (reference sequence). The CDR3 has 14 residues. The V and J ends lost 8 bases and 3 bases, in that order; junction bases with no gene match: 9. The CDR3 nucleotides read TGTGCCAGCCTCCCAGGGGGGGGGTACACTGAAGCTTTCTTT. Translated: CASLPGGGYTEAFF.

The CDR3 nucleotides are TGCGCCAGCAGCTTGCTAGGGGGTGATGAAGCTTTCTTT. Protein product: CASSLLGGDEAFF. V and J are TRBV5-1 and TRBJ1-1, with D maybe TRBD1 (6 bases). Germline CDR1 SGHRS, CDR2 YFSETQ. The ends were cut back, 1 base at V and 7 bases at J, with 11 bases in the middle. This CDR3 has 13 residues. Filled out from reference TRBV5-1 and TRBJ1-1, the complete variable domain reads KAGVTQTPRYLIKTRGQQVTLSCSPISGHRSVSWYQQTPGQGLQFLFEYFSETQRNKGNFPGRFSGRQFSNSRSEMNVSTLELGDSALYLCASSLLGGDEAFFGQGTRLTVV.

The chain carries TRBV5-1 and TRBJ1-3, with a weak D call TRBD1 (5 bases). Germline CDR1 and CDR2: SGHRS and YFSETQ. The ends were cut back, 0 bases at V and 2 bases at J, with 15 bases in the middle. CDR3 length: 17 amino acids. CDR3 DNA sequence: TGCGCCAGCAGCTTGGAATCGGGGGGATCGGCTGGAAACACCATATATTTT. Amino acids: CASSLESGGSAGNTIYF. Combining the CDR3 with reference TRBV5-1 and TRBJ1-3 gives the whole variable domain KAGVTQTPRYLIKTRGQQVTLSCSPISGHRSVSWYQQTPGQGLQFLFEYFSETQRNKGNFPGRFSGRQFSNSRSEMNVSTLELGDSALYLCASSLESGGSAGNTIYFGEGSWLTVV.

The chain employs TRBV5-8 and TRBJ2-1, with unresolved D. The V gene's germline CDR1 is SGHTS and CDR2 YDEGEE. The CDR3 extends over 12 amino acids. V shed 1 base and J shed 4 bases, with 3 bases lying between them. CDR3 sequence reads: CASSLSYNEQFF. For the CDR3, the DNA is TGTGCCAGCAGCTTGAGTTACAATGAGCAGTTCTTC.

This clone showed up just once. V is TRBV7-2 and J is TRBJ2-2; D uncertain. This CDR3 has 14 amino acids. Germline V CDR1 and CDR2: SGHTA, FQGNSA. Trimming removed 1 base from V and 7 bases from J, with 10 bases in between. The CDR3, as DNA: TGTGCCAGCAGCTTAGGCCCAATCAACGGGGAGCTGTTTTTT. Amino acid sequence: CASSLGPINGELFF.

The rearrangement joins TRBV29-1 to TRBJ1-2, with TRBD1 as a possible D gene (6 bases). The CDR3 runs to 11 residues. The V end was cut by 7 bases, the J end by 11 bases, with 17 bases between. The germline V gene encodes CDR1 SQVTM and CDR2 ANQGSEA. The CDR3 region has the DNA TGCAGCGGGTTGATAACAGGGATTTACACCTTC. Translated, it gives CSGLITGIYTF.

V gene TRBV11-3 combines with J gene TRBJ2-5, with D tentatively TRBD2 (5 bases). This CDR3 is built from 12 residues. CDR1 is SGHNT and CDR2 is YENEEA in the germline V gene. The V end lost 6 bases, the J end lost 5 bases, and 10 bases lay between the germline ends. In DNA, the CDR3 is TGTGCCAGCAGTATCGGCGGGGAGACCCAGTACTTC. Translating gives CASSIGGETQYF.

This clone was detected once. The chain recombines TRBV15 with TRBJ1-2; D gene unclear. The V end lost 0 bases, the J end lost 4 bases, and 18 bases lay between the germline ends. Germline-derived CDR1 and CDR2 are LNHNV and YYDKDF (reference sequence). The CDR3 extends over 17 amino acids. CDR3 nucleotide sequence: TGTGCCACCAGCAGAGAGTCTCCCTTCCCCCTTGCCTATGGCTACACCTTC. It yields the protein CATSRESPFPLAYGYTF.

The chain couples TRBV28 to TRBJ2-7; 14 nucleotides align to TRBD2. Trimming took 6 bases from V and 6 from J; bases not matched to a gene: 4. This CDR3 is 14 amino acids long. From germline, CDR1 is MDHEN and CDR2 SYDVKM. The CDR3 sequence: CASRGGLAGVEQYF. CDR3 nucleotide sequence: TGTGCCAGCAGAGGGGGACTAGCGGGAGTCGAGCAGTACTTC.

The chain combines TRBV2 with TRBJ2-7; 7 bases fit TRBD1. The junction had 7 bases not matched to a gene; V was cut back by 7 bases and J by 4 bases. CDR3 length: 13 residues. Germline V CDR1 and CDR2: SNHLY, FYNNEI. The CDR3 DNA is TGTGCCAGCATACGGGACAGACTTTACGAGCAGTACTTC. It codes for CASIRDRLYEQYF.

The V call is TRBV11-2, the J call TRBJ2-5, with D hard to call. Germline V gives CDR1 SGHAT, CDR2 FQNNGV. Deletions cut 5 bases from V and 3 bases from J, with 10 bases between. This CDR3 region has 13 residues. In DNA form, the CDR3 reads TGTGCCAGCAGCGGTGGAGCAGAAGAGACCCAGTACTTC. Protein product: CASSGGAEETQYF. The whole variable domain, remainder taken from reference TRBV11-2 and TRBJ2-5, is EAGVAQSPRYKIIEKRQSVAFWCNPISGHATLYWYQQILGQGPKLLIQFQNNGVVDDSQLPKDRFSAERLKGVDSTLKIQPAKLEDSAVYLCASSGGAEETQYFGPGTRLLVL.

The CDR3 coding sequence is TGCAGCGTCGAACAGGGGGCGCGGGCCACCGGGGAGCTGTTTTTT. The encoded protein is CSVEQGARATGELFF. The J gene is TRBJ2-2, the V gene TRBV29-1; the match to TRBD1 covers 9 bases. With 6 bases clipped from V and 4 bases from J, the junction kept 9 bases outside the gene matches. This CDR3 region has 15 residues. Germline CDR1 is SQVTM and CDR2 is ANQGSEA.

This chain connects TRBV4-1 to TRBJ1-2, with D possibly being TRBD1 (6 bases). V gave up 1 base and J gave up 7 bases, with 13 bases separating them. The CDR3 is 14 residues long. Germline-derived CDR1 and CDR2 are MGHRA and YSYEKL. In DNA, the CDR3 is TGCGCCAGCAGCCAAGGAGGGGGAGGACCTGGCTACACCTTC. Translating gives CASSQGGGGPGYTF.

V is TRBV5-1 and J is TRBJ2-1; no firm D call. This CDR3 comprises 17 residues. V gave up 0 bases and J gave up 0 bases, with 13 bases separating them. Per germline, CDR1 SGHRS and CDR2 YFSETQ. CDR3 nucleotide sequence: TGCGCCAGCAGCTTGGCCCTGGGCCTATACTCCTACAATGAGCAGTTCTTC. Encoded protein: CASSLALGLYSYNEQFF. Supplemented by reference TRBV5-1 and TRBJ2-1, the full variable domain reads KAGVTQTPRYLIKTRGQQVTLSCSPISGHRSVSWYQQTPGQGLQFLFEYFSETQRNKGNFPGRFSGRQFSNSRSEMNVSTLELGDSALYLCASSLALGLYSYNEQFFGPGTRLTVL.

The sample holds one count of this clone. This rearrangement joins TRBV5-1 to TRBJ1-3; 8 bases line up with TRBD1. Germline values: CDR1 SGHRS, CDR2 YFSETQ. With V trimmed by 0 bases and J by 4 bases, 9 bases remained unmatched. There are 17 residues in the CDR3. The CDR3 sequence is CASSLEGQAELGNTIYF. The DNA for the CDR3 is TGCGCCAGCAGCTTGGAGGGACAGGCGGAATTGGGAAACACCATATATTTT.

This clone was found once. The rearrangement uses TRBV2 and TRBJ1-2; TRBD1 matches at 10 bases. Germline CDR1 reads SNHLY; CDR2 reads FYNNEI. Losses at the gene ends were 6 bases for V and 3 bases for J; bases not matched to a gene: 13. The CDR3 sequence is 17 residues long. The CDR3 sequence is CASSDLRDRGYDYGYTF. The CDR3 DNA is TGTGCCAGCAGCGACCTCCGGGACAGGGGCTATGACTATGGCTACACCTTC.